The 18 T cell receptor beta chains below come from one sample, sequenced in a study of shared clonotypes between healthy human individuals. The assay was immunoSEQ multiplex PCR, and TCRdb's table has in-frame clones only and misses some. The data contain approximately 740,000 clones, roughly 70% of them singletons. Sample: memory CD4+ T cells sorted from blood. Subset defined: CD45RA-negative fraction. The origin of the receptors is a woman aged 25-40 years in good health.

The V gene is TRBV29-1, the J gene TRBJ1-1, with D perhaps TRBD1 (5 bases). Germline V CDR1 and CDR2: SQVTM, ANQGSEA. This CDR3 is built from 9 residues. Trimming stripped 6 bases from V and 10 bases from J, with 9 bases between. Here the CDR3 reads CSVRRGAFF. The CDR3 nucleotides read TGCAGCGTCCGAAGGGGAGCTTTCTTT.

This clone was seen only a few times. V is TRBV11-3 and J is TRBJ2-3; TRBD2 is a possible D gene (5 bases). Looked up from germline, CDR1 is SGHNT and CDR2 is YENEEA. The V gene lost 3 bases and the J gene lost 7 bases, with 5 bases spanning the gap. The CDR3 runs to 11 residues. In DNA, the CDR3 is TGTGCCAGCAGCTTCGGGAATACGCAGTATTTT. Translating it yields CASSFGNTQYF.

As to this clone: This specimen includes other DNA sequences encoding the same CDR3. DNA of the CDR3: TGTGCCAGCAGCTTAGCGCAGTACGAGCAGTACTTC. Protein sequence: CASSLAQYEQYF. This chain joins TRBV7-9 and TRBJ2-7, with D unresolved. Trimming stripped 0 bases from V and 4 bases from J, with 4 bases between. CDR1 is SEHNR and CDR2 is FQNEAQ in the germline V gene (reference sequence). There are 12 residues in the CDR3.

This clone was counted a single time. This CDR3 reads CASGRGSGVGSYEQYF. DNA for the CDR3: TGTGCCAGCGGCCGTGGGTCGGGAGTCGGCTCCTACGAGCAGTACTTC. This rearrangement joins TRBV27 to TRBJ2-7; D is perhaps TRBD2 (6 bases). Germline V gene sequence: CDR1 MNHEY, CDR2 SMNVEV (reference sequence). The CDR3 spans 16 residues. V was pared by 8 bases and J by 0 bases, with 20 bases between.

The chain has TRBV9 and TRBJ2-7; weak D call: TRBD2 (6 bases). V lost 4 bases to trimming and J lost 4 bases, with 18 bases between them. Looked up from germline, CDR1 is SGDLS and CDR2 is YYNGEE. This CDR3 comprises 15 residues. This CDR3 is CASSPYSGRVYEQYF. The DNA for the CDR3 is TGTGCCAGCAGCCCCTATTCCGGGAGAGTATACGAGCAGTACTTC.

As to this clone: This specimen includes other DNA sequences encoding the same CDR3. CDR3 nucleotide sequence: TGTGCCAGCAGCAGACAGGGGGCGGGAGGCTACACCTTC. It specifies CASSRQGAGGYTF. V usage is TRBV6-5 and J usage is TRBJ1-2; 10 positions match TRBD1. The CDR3 has 13 residues. J gave up 8 bases and V 6 bases, and 6 bases lay outside the gene matches. CDR1 and CDR2 from the germline V gene are MNHEY and SVGAGI.

V is TRBV7-6 and J is TRBJ1-1; tentatively, D is TRBD1 (5 bases). The ends were cut back, 8 bases at V and 1 base at J, with 14 bases in the middle. In germline, CDR1 is SGHVS, CDR2 FNYEAQ. The CDR3 totals 14 residues. This CDR3 is CASSGGPTNTEAFF. Written as DNA, the CDR3 is TGTGCCAGCTCGGGGGGACCCACGAACACTGAAGCTTTCTTT. Variable domain in full (rest from reference TRBV7-6 and TRBJ1-1): GAGVSQSPRYKVTKRGQDVALRCDPISGHVSLYWYRQALGQGPEFLTYFNYEAQQDKSGLPNDRFSAERPEGSISTLTIQRTEQRDSAMYRCASSGGPTNTEAFFGQGTRLTVV.

V gene TRBV28 combines with J gene TRBJ2-7, with D perhaps matching TRBD1 (5 bases). The germline gives CDR1 MDHEN, CDR2 SYDVKM. V dropped 7 bases and J dropped 5 bases, with 15 bases sitting between them. The CDR3 runs to 13 residues. CDR3 DNA sequence: TGTGCCAGCATGGGGCCAGGAGTACACGAGCAGTACTTC. It translates to CASMGPGVHEQYF.

The table lists this clone with a few counts. The gene calls are TRBV28 and TRBJ1-1, with D uncertain. The germline gives CDR1 MDHEN, CDR2 SYDVKM. V lost 6 bases to trimming and J lost 1 base, with 12 bases between them. The CDR3 length is 14 residues. CDR3 in DNA: TGTGCCAGCAGATCCCCTCCCGAGAACACTGAAGCTTTCTTT. Its protein is CASRSPPENTEAFF.

The V call is TRBV7-3, the J call TRBJ2-1; the D call may be TRBD1 or TRBD2 (5 bases each). The V gene's germline CDR1 is SGHTA and CDR2 FQGTGA. The CDR3 totals 16 residues. V shed 5 bases and J shed 0 bases, with 14 bases lying between them. In nucleotides, the CDR3 is TGTGCCAGCAGCCCGCAGGGAGTCTACTCCTACAATGAGCAGTTCTTC. Its protein product is CASSPQGVYSYNEQFF.

This clone occurred once. Within the sample, other DNA sequences also encode this same CDR3. V usage is TRBV6-6 and J usage is TRBJ2-1; D not resolved. The CDR3 totals 11 residues. Looked up from germline, CDR1 is MNHNY and CDR2 is SVGAGI (reference sequence). The V and J ends lost 8 bases and 5 bases respectively, with 7 bases between them. CDR3 DNA: TGTGCCAGCTCCGGAAACAATGAGCAGTTCTTC. Its translation: CASSGNNEQFF.

The chain links TRBV28 to TRBJ2-1; maybe TRBD2 (6 bases). Looked up from germline, CDR1 is MDHEN and CDR2 is SYDVKM. This CDR3 is 13 amino acids long. Trimming pared 6 bases from V and 4 bases from J, leaving 10 bases between. CDR3 DNA: TGTGCCAGCAGGCCGGGACTTTACAATGAGCAGTTCTTC. It translates to CASRPGLYNEQFF.

There are a few counts of this clone. The V and J genes are TRBV11-2 and TRBJ2-3; no firm D call. Germline V CDR1 and CDR2: SGHAT, FQNNGV. V lost 5 bases, J lost 2 bases, and 5 bases lay in between. The CDR3 is made up of 12 amino acids. The CDR3 loop reads CASSPTTDTQYF. The CDR3 DNA reads TGTGCCAGCAGCCCGACCACAGATACGCAGTATTTT.

CDR3 residues: CASNGSGRRQPQHF. In DNA, the CDR3 is TGTGCCAGCAATGGCTCGGGGAGGAGACAGCCCCAGCATTTT. V is TRBV28 and J is TRBJ1-5; D not certain. The CDR3 spans 14 residues. V was trimmed by 7 bases and J by 7 bases, leaving 17 bases between them. The germline gives CDR1 MDHEN, CDR2 SYDVKM. Using reference TRBV28 and TRBJ1-5 for the parts outside the CDR3, the full variable domain is DVKVTQSSRYLVKRTGEKVFLECVQDMDHENMFWYRQDPGLGLRLIYFSYDVKMKEKGDIPEGYSVSREKKERFSLILESASTNQTSMYLCASNGSGRRQPQHFGDGTRLSIL.

A single count supports this clone. The chain joins TRBV6-1 to TRBJ1-2; possible D gene TRBD1, 6 bases. Germline CDR1 is MNHNS and CDR2 is SASEGT. The CDR3 is 11 amino acids. V was cut by 8 bases and J by 8 bases, with 12 bases left in between. CDR3 coding DNA: TGTGCCAGCCACAGGGAGTTGGGCTACACCTTC. Protein product: CASHRELGYTF.

As to this clone: It may be a read error: a sequence one base away is much more abundant. J is TRBJ2-3 and V is TRBV5-6; D is unresolved. Germline V gene sequence: CDR1 SGHDT, CDR2 YYEEEE. Trimming stripped 0 bases from V and 3 bases from J, with 5 bases between. The CDR3 is 13 residues long. Here the CDR3 DNA reads TGTGCCAGCAGCTTGGTAGTGACAGATACGCAGTATTTT. This gives the protein CASSLVVTDTQYF.

The rearrangement links TRBV11-2 to TRBJ2-7; 7 nucleotides line up with TRBD1. Germline V gene lookup returns CDR1 SGHAT and CDR2 FQNNGV. Trimming cost V 1 base and J 3 bases; bases outside gene matches: 6. The CDR3 is made up of 15 amino acids. The CDR3 bases are TGTGCCAGCAGCTTAGCAGCGACAGGGAGCTACGAGCAGTACTTC. Residues: CASSLAATGSYEQYF. The variable domain in full, completed from reference TRBV11-2 and TRBJ2-7, reads EAGVAQSPRYKIIEKRQSVAFWCNPISGHATLYWYQQILGQGPKLLIQFQNNGVVDDSQLPKDRFSAERLKGVDSTLKIQPAKLEDSAVYLCASSLAATGSYEQYFGPGTRLTVT.

The V call is TRBV28, the J call TRBJ2-6; D remains ambiguous. Looked up from germline, CDR1 is MDHEN and CDR2 is SYDVKM. This CDR3 is built from 14 residues. Deletions cut 4 bases from V and 0 bases from J, with 4 bases between. In DNA, the CDR3 is TGTGCCAGCAGTTGGGGCTCTGGGGCCAACGTCCTGACTTTC. Amino acid sequence: CASSWGSGANVLTF.